The 27 T cell receptor beta chains presented below share a single source sample, sequenced in a study of vaccination and CD4 T cells after COVID-19. The treatment is: roughly ten-day PBMC culture with coronavirus spike peptide pools or control peptides (ViraFEST assay). It was before the COVID-19 pandemic (2011-2018) that the unexposed donor's CD4+ T cells were collected. Sequencing of cultured CD4+ T cell DNA used the Oncomine TCR Beta short-read assay. Cultures of CD4+ T cells served as the source for extracting genomic DNA. TCRdb ran MiXCR on the PCR reads and lists one entry per CDR3 protein. Of some 10,000 distinct CDR3 sequences in the sample, about 40% were seen once. For these TCRs, the target antigens are not known. Sequencing was carried out using CD4+ T cells from blood, cultured in vitro. The receptors come from a human donor in good health.

In its sample, this clonotype was seen a few times. This chain links TRBV6-1 with TRBJ2-7; D unclear. Germline CDR1 is MNHNS and CDR2 is SASEGT. Trimming pared 5 bases from V and 2 bases from J, leaving 7 bases between. CDR3 length: 12 residues. CDR3 DNA sequence: TGTGCCAGCAGTCCCTTTCCCTACGAGCAGTACTTC. Protein sequence: CASSPFPYEQYF.

The rearrangement links TRBV18 to TRBJ2-5; 7 bases fit TRBD1. Germline V gives CDR1 KGHSH, CDR2 LQKENI. Germline trimming cut 6 bases from V and 5 bases from J; bases unmatched to any gene: 6. The CDR3 contains 13 residues. The CDR3 region is CASSEGADETQYF. CDR3 DNA sequence: TGTGCCAGCTCTGAGGGGGCGGATGAGACCCAGTACTTC.

This clonotype was observed a handful of times. This chain uses TRBV10-2 with TRBJ1-5, with D possibly matching TRBD1 (6 bases). CDR3 size: 14 residues. The V and J ends lost 7 bases and 5 bases respectively, with 15 bases between them. Per the germline V gene, CDR1 is WSHSY and CDR2 is SAAADI. CDR3 DNA: TGCGCCAGCACTCGGGCAGGGGACCATCAGCCCCAGCATTTT. Translated: CASTRAGDHQPQHF.

This clonotype was recorded a few times. The chain's CDR3 is CASSYSEGAEEQYF. CDR3 bases: TGTGCCAGCAGTTACTCGGAGGGGGCTGAAGAGCAGTACTTC. The chain recombines TRBV6-5 with TRBJ2-7; possible D gene TRBD1, 7 bases. Per germline, CDR1 MNHEY and CDR2 SVGAGI. The V end lost 0 bases, the J end lost 7 bases, and 13 bases lay between the germline ends. The CDR3 has 14 residues.

This chain uses TRBV6-1 with TRBJ1-3; 7 positions match TRBD1. The CDR3 has 15 amino acids. Looked up from germline, CDR1 is MNHNS and CDR2 is SASEGT. V gave up 6 bases and J gave up 0 bases; unmatched junction bases: 5. This chain's CDR3 is CASREGQSSGNTIYF. CDR3 DNA sequence: TGTGCCAGCAGAGAGGGACAGAGCTCTGGAAACACCATATATTTT.

The chain has TRBV6-2 or TRBV6-3 and TRBJ2-3; no firm D call. This CDR3 is 12 amino acids long. Between the trimmed V and J ends, which lost 5 bases and 4 bases, there was a span of 7 bases. Germline-derived CDR1 and CDR2 are MNHEY and SVGEGT. CDR3 nucleotide sequence: TGTGCCAGCAGTGGAAGGTCAGATACGCAGTATTTT. It yields the protein CASSGRSDTQYF.

This clonotype was detected a few times. The chain joins TRBV6-2 or TRBV6-3 to TRBJ2-2; TRBD1 is a possible D gene (5 bases). Germline CDR1 reads MNHEY; CDR2 reads SVGEGT. This CDR3 is 14 amino acids long. Trimming removed 7 bases at V and 3 bases at J, with 12 bases between. CDR3 residues: CASTKARDTGELFF. CDR3 bases: TGTGCCAGCACCAAAGCCAGGGACACCGGGGAGCTGTTTTTT.

The J gene is TRBJ1-5, the V gene TRBV6-1, with D perhaps TRBD1 (6 bases). The CDR3 is made up of 14 amino acids. Germline V lookup: CDR1 MNHNS, CDR2 SASEGT. The ends were cut back, 5 bases at V and 6 bases at J, with 14 bases in the middle. CDR3 loop: CASSQGSFGQPQHF. The CDR3 DNA is TGTGCCAGCAGTCAGGGGTCCTTCGGTCAGCCCCAGCATTTT.

Only one count was recorded for this clonotype. At one boundary the junction diverges from the germline segment, which might be a read error. The CDR3 region has the DNA TGTGCCGGCAGTGAAGCTCCAGATACCGGGGAGCTGTTTTTT. The encoded protein is CAGSEAPDTGELFF. The chain links TRBV6-1 to TRBJ2-2; the D is unclear. Germline V gives CDR1 MNHNS, CDR2 SASEGT. This CDR3 region has 14 residues.

This clonotype was seen a handful of times. J is TRBJ1-2 and V is TRBV19; a possible D gene is TRBD1 (6 bases). Trimming left V 6 bases short and J 2 bases short, with 16 bases between. Germline V gene sequence: CDR1 LNHDA, CDR2 SQIVND (reference sequence). The CDR3 is 15 amino acids. CDR3 nucleotides: TGTGCCAGTAGACCCTCGGACAGATTAAACTATGGCTACACCTTC. Encoded protein: CASRPSDRLNYGYTF.

CDR3 protein: CASSLAGQGSRDTQYF. The CDR3 DNA sequence: TGTGCCAGCAGCTTAGCCGGACAGGGGTCCCGAGATACGCAGTATTTT. This sequence joins TRBV11-3 and TRBJ2-3; TRBD1 matches 9 bases. V gave up 1 base and J gave up 5 bases; unmatched junction bases: 7. This CDR3 has 16 amino acids. The germline V gene encodes CDR1 SGHNT and CDR2 YENEEA. Full variable domain (outside the CDR3, taken from reference TRBV11-3 and TRBJ2-3): EAGVVQSPRYKIIEKKQPVAFWCNPISGHNTLYWYLQNLGQGPELLIRYENEEAVDDSQLPKDRFSAERLKGVDSTLKIQPAELGDSAVYLCASSLAGQGSRDTQYFGPGTRLTVL.

This clonotype was detected only a few times. V gene TRBV20-1 combines with J gene TRBJ2-5; TRBD2 might be the D (7 bases). Trimming took off 0 bases at V and 7 bases at J, with 15 bases between the two ends. The CDR3 contains 14 residues. Germline V lookup: CDR1 DFQATT, CDR2 SNEGSKA (reference sequence). CDR3 DNA sequence: TGCAGTGCTAGAGAGGGGGGCAGGGAGGGGACCCAGTACTTC. Protein: CSAREGGREGTQYF.

The sample holds a few counts of this clonotype. The chain joins TRBV7-3 to TRBJ2-7, with D possibly being TRBD2 (6 bases). The CDR3 has 13 residues. V lost 4 bases and J 5 bases, leaving 12 bases between the germline ends. The V gene's germline CDR1 is SGHTA and CDR2 FQGTGA. The chain's CDR3 is CASSSDGSNEQYF. In DNA form, the CDR3 reads TGTGCCAGCAGCTCTGACGGGAGTAACGAGCAGTACTTC.

V usage is TRBV10-3 and J usage is TRBJ2-2; 7 bases fit TRBD1. The CDR3 loop spans 17 amino acids. V lost 2 bases to trimming and J lost 0 bases; unmatched junction nucleotides: 6. Germline V lookup: CDR1 ENHRY, CDR2 SYGVKD. CDR3 amino acids: CAISEMDRSANTGELFF. CDR3 in DNA: TGTGCCATCAGTGAGATGGACAGGAGCGCGAACACCGGGGAGCTGTTTTTT.

This clonotype came up a few times. The chain joins TRBV6-1 to TRBJ2-7, with D perhaps matching TRBD1 (6 bases). In germline, CDR1 is MNHNS, CDR2 SASEGT. V lost 5 bases and J lost 1, with 9 bases in between. The CDR3 runs 13 residues. CDR3 in amino acids: CASSRQVSYEQYF. CDR3 in DNA: TGTGCCAGCAGTCGACAGGTGTCCTACGAGCAGTACTTC.

In DNA form, the CDR3 reads TGCAGTGCTCCCAAGAGCACAGATACGCAGTATTTT. It encodes CSAPKSTDTQYF. This sequence joins TRBV20-1 and TRBJ2-3, with D hard to call. Germline V lookup: CDR1 DFQATT, CDR2 SNEGSKA (reference sequence). CDR3 length: 12 amino acids. V lost 5 bases, J lost 0 bases, and 6 bases lay in between.

This clonotype was seen a handful of times. J is TRBJ2-7 and V is TRBV6-1, with 12 bases aligning to TRBD2. This CDR3 has 15 amino acids. Unmatched junction bases numbered 6, after V lost 5 bases and J lost 4 bases. Germline V gene lookup returns CDR1 MNHNS and CDR2 SASEGT. The CDR3 sequence is CASSRTSGMRYEQYF. The CDR3 DNA is TGTGCCAGCAGTCGGACTAGCGGGATGAGATACGAGCAGTACTTC.

The chain recombines TRBV7-3 with TRBJ2-1; 12 bases map to TRBD2. This CDR3 is built from 16 residues. V shed 1 base and J 6 bases; nucleotides not matched to a gene: 4. Per the germline V gene, CDR1 is SGHTA and CDR2 is FQGTGA. CDR3 sequence (DNA): TGTGCCAGCAGCTTAAGGGCTAGCGGGAGGGTCAATGAGCAGTTCTTC. This gives the protein CASSLRASGRVNEQFF.

The chain is built from TRBV12-3 or TRBV12-4 and TRBJ1-5, with TRBD1 as a possible D gene (5 bases). V lost 3 bases, J lost 5 bases, and 11 bases lay in between. The CDR3 totals 14 residues. CDR3 protein: CASSLGGGDQPQHF. In nucleotides, the CDR3 is TGTGCCAGCAGTTTGGGCGGGGGGGATCAGCCCCAGCATTTT.

DNA of the CDR3: TGTGCCAGCAGTCCGTTACCGGGACAGGCCTACGAGCAGTACTTC. Amino acids: CASSPLPGQAYEQYF. The chain recombines TRBV12-3 or TRBV12-4 with TRBJ2-7; 8 bases align to TRBD1. V shed 5 bases, J shed 2 bases, and the junction held 8 bases outside the gene matches. The CDR3 length is 15 residues.

The chain joins TRBV28 to TRBJ2-2; D uncertain. From germline, CDR1 is MDHEN and CDR2 SYDVKM. The length of the CDR3 is 15 residues. V shed 9 bases and J shed 1 base, with 15 bases lying between them. The CDR3 bases are TGTGCCAGTCTGGCAGGTTCTTTGAACACCGGGGAGCTGTTTTTT. Translating it yields CASLAGSLNTGELFF.

This clonotype is deemed medium-sized. This chain connects TRBV28 to TRBJ1-2, with D perhaps matching TRBD1 (6 bases). Germline lookup yields CDR1 MDHEN and CDR2 SYDVKM. The CDR3 is 12 amino acids. The V end lost 10 bases, the J end lost 6 bases, and 15 bases lay between the germline ends. In DNA, the CDR3 is TGTGCCATAACAGGGAGAAAGGATGGCTACACCTTC. This gives the protein CAITGRKDGYTF.

CDR3 in DNA: TGCAGTGCTAGAGCCACCGGGACAGGGGATCAGCCCCAGCATTTT. Translating it yields CSARATGTGDQPQHF. The V gene is TRBV20-1, the J gene TRBJ1-5; 10 nucleotides agree with TRBD1. V was pared by 1 base and J by 5 bases, with 5 bases of the junction left unmatched. The CDR3 runs to 15 residues. Germline V CDR1 and CDR2: DFQATT, SNEGSKA (reference sequence).

This clonotype was found once. The chain couples TRBV2 to TRBJ1-1; tentative D call: TRBD1 (6 bases). The CDR3 runs to 14 residues. Trimming cost V 9 bases and J 1 base, with 15 bases left between them. Germline lookup yields CDR1 SNHLY and CDR2 FYNNEI. The CDR3 loop is CASTLQGGNTEAFF. The CDR3 DNA reads as TGTGCCAGTACCCTACAGGGAGGGAACACTGAAGCTTTCTTT.

This rearrangement joins TRBV11-1 to TRBJ2-5, with D possibly matching TRBD1 (5 bases). The CDR3 runs 14 residues. Germline V gene data show CDR1 as SGHAT and CDR2 as FQDESV (reference sequence). V lost 3 bases to trimming and J lost 3 bases, with 11 bases between them. CDR3 amino acids: CASSLGPWEETQYF. DNA for the CDR3: TGTGCCAGCAGCTTGGGGCCCTGGGAAGAGACCCAGTACTTC.

This rearrangement joins TRBV29-1 to TRBJ1-1; 7 nucleotides agree with TRBD1. Per germline, CDR1 SQVTM and CDR2 ANQGSEA. V shed 7 bases, J shed 0 bases, and the junction held 11 bases outside the gene matches. This CDR3 contains 15 residues. This CDR3 is CSGKGGWGMNTEAFF. CDR3 DNA sequence: TGCAGCGGTAAAGGGGGCTGGGGGATGAACACTGAAGCTTTCTTT. Filled out from reference TRBV29-1 and TRBJ1-1, the complete variable domain reads SAVISQKPSRDICQRGTSLTIQCQVDSQVTMMFWYRQQPGQSLTLIATANQGSEATYESGFVIDKFPISRPNLTFSTLTVSNMSPEDSSIYLCSGKGGWGMNTEAFFGQGTRLTVV.

This clonotype was picked up one time. The chain employs TRBV28 and TRBJ2-3, with 7 bases lining up with TRBD2. CDR3 length: 15 residues. Germline lookup yields CDR1 MDHEN and CDR2 SYDVKM. V shed 6 bases and J 2 bases; nucleotides not matched to a gene: 8. CDR3 DNA: TGTGCCAGCAGAGTTAGGGGACTAAACACAGATACGCAGTATTTT. It is translated as CASRVRGLNTDTQYF.